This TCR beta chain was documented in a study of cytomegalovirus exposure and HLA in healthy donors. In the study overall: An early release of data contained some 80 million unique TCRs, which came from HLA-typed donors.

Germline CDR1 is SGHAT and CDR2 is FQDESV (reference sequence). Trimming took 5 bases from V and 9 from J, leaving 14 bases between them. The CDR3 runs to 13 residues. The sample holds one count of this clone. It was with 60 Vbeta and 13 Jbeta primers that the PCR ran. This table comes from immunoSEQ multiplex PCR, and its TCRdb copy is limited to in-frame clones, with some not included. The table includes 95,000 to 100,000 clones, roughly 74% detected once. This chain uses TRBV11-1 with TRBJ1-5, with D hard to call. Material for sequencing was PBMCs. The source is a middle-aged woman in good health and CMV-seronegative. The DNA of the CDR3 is TGTGCCAGCAGCACCGAATCTGAGTCGCCCCAGCATTTT. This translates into CASSTESESPQHF.